The rows below give T cell receptor beta chains drawn from one sample of a study of human T cells and chemical hapten exposure. In TCRdb, the RACE reads were re-called with MiXCR into one record per CDR3 protein. The sample lists tens of thousands of distinct CDR3 sequences, less than 8% seen once, with 1.3% in the top ten. The sample in question was whole blood, obtained in connection with sensitization to the hapten diphenylcyclopropenone (DPC). These receptors were obtained from a woman in her twenties or thirties with alopecia areata. Some clones in this sample may be carry-over from other donors' samples. The CDR3 runs from the conserved cysteine through the conserved F or W. D genes are given only for firm matches. Some rows have no size entry. The others give once, few or many, or a class for an expanded clone.

V	J	D	size	DNA	CDR3
TRBV7-9	TRBJ1-1	.	many	TGTGCCAGCAGCTTTCAGGGCTCGCAAGGGGGTGAAGCTTTCTTT	CASSFQGSQGGEAFF
TRBV5-1	TRBJ2-3	.	.	TGCGCCAGCAGCTGGGGAGTTACAGATACGCAGTATTTT	CASSWGVTDTQYF
TRBV20-1	TRBJ2-5	TRBD2	many	TGCAGTGCTACGTTCGGTAGCGGGGTCCAAGAGACCCAGTACTTC	CSATFGSGVQETQYF
TRBV12-3/TRBV12-4	TRBJ1-5	.	few	TGTGCCAGCAGTACGCAGGGGCAACATCAGCCCCAGCATTTT	CASSTQGQHQPQHF
TRBV5-1	TRBJ1-6	.	.	TGCGCCAGCAGCTTCGCGGGGGCCCAAAATTCACCCCTCCACTTT	CASSFAGAQNSPLHF
TRBV20-1	TRBJ1-5	.	few	TGCAGTGCTAGGACGAGGCCGGGGAAGAATGGGGTCGGTCAGCCCCAGCATTTT	CSARTRPGKNGVGQPQHF
TRBV6-6	TRBJ2-6	.	many	TGTGCCAGCAGTTATGGCCGCTCTGGGGCCAACGTCCTGACTTTC	CASSYGRSGANVLTF
TRBV5-6	TRBJ2-7	.	many	TGTGCCAGCAGCCGCGCCGGAGGGGGTGGCCTTGATAAGTACTTC	CASSRAGGGGLDKYF
TRBV10-3	TRBJ2-3	TRBD1	many	TGTGCCATCAGTGAGTCGGGACAGATCACAGATACGCAGTATTTT	CAISESGQITDTQYF
TRBV29-1	TRBJ1-2	.	many	TGCAGCGTTGGGGACAATGAGGGCTACACCTTC	CSVGDNEGYTF